This T cell receptor (beta chain) was observed in a study of T cells in Graves' hyperthyroidism and ophthalmopathy. Findings of the study overall: By a 13 V-J model, ophthalmopathy was set apart from stable hyperthyroidism.

Stable hyperthyroidism: no ophthalmopathy progression over 18 months of follow-up. The CDR3 covers 14 residues. Losses at the gene ends were 4 bases for V and 3 bases for J; bases not matched to a gene: 4. Looked up from germline, CDR1 is SGHRS and CDR2 is YFSETQ. This clonotype has a count of ten or more. Its antigen is not known. The source material, RNA transcripts, was used to amplify TCR beta CDR3 regions. The TCR CDR3 was amplified in a first-round RT-PCR using the HTBI primer set. TCRdb recomputed calls from the multiplex PCR reads with MiXCR, one row per CDR3 protein. The sample records about 560,000 distinct CDR3 sequences, roughly 17% being singletons.

The chain employs TRBV5-1 and TRBJ2-1; TRBD2 aligns across 7 bases. Sequenced material: blood. This sequence originates from a woman younger than 35 with Graves' hyperthyroidism. The CDR3 DNA sequence: TGCGCCAGCAGCATTCGCGGGGGCTACAATGAGCAGTTCTTC. Translation: CASSIRGGYNEQFF.